This T cell receptor beta chain emerged from a study of blood T cell repertoires in COVID-19. Study-wide context: Acute-phase and convalescent COVID-19 samples originated in the United States, Italy and Spain. PBMCs, B-cell-depleted T cells, or T cells provided the cDNA or gDNA that made up the material.

Under the authors' procedure: Reference gene primer amplification gave nucleated cell count estimates. Here immunoSEQ multiplex PCR was the method, and the copy in TCRdb shows in-frame clones only, minus some. V and J calls and clone size are given by that table; D and trimming were obtained from the DNA. Of roughly 250,000 clones in the sample, roughly 91% are singletons; the top ten hold around 0.84%. The CDR3 totals 16 residues. V shed 0 bases, J shed 1 base, and the junction held 3 bases outside the gene matches. CDR1 and CDR2 from the germline V gene are KGHSH and LQKENI. Sequenced material: peripheral blood. The receptor was isolated from a young man with acute or convalescent COVID-19. The chain recombines TRBV18 with TRBJ1-5; TRBD1 aligns across 7 bases. CDR3 nucleotides: TGTGCCAGCTCACCACCGACAGGGAAAAGCAATCAGCCCCAGCATTTT. Translated, it gives CASSPPTGKSNQPQHF.